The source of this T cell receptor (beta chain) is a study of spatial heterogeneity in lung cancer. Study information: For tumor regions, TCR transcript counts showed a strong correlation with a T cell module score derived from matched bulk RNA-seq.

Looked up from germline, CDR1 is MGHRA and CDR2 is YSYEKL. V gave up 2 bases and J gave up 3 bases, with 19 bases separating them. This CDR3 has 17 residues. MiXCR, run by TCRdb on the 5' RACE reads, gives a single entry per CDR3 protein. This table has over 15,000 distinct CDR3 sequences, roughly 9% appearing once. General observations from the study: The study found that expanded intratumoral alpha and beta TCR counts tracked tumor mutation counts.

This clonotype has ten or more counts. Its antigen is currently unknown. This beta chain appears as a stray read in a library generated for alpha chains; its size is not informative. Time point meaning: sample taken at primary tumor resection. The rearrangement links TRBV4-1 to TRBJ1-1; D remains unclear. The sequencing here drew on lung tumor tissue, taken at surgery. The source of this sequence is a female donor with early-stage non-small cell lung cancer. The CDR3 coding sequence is TGCGCCAGCAGCCAAAAACCGAAAGTAGTTAGGCACACTGAAGCTTTCTTT. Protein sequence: CASSQKPKVVRHTEAFF.